The T cell receptor beta chain described here comes from a study of regulatory T cells in long-lasting Graves disease. Overall study: Graves' patients diagnosed newly had used antithyroid drugs under 3 months. Study-wide results and caveats: There were preferences for TRBV28, TRBJ1-2 and TRBJ2-5 in persistent disease.

In the case of this clonotype: Its cognate antigen is unknown.

Time point meaning: newly diagnosed GD, antithyroid drugs for less than 3 months. The TCR library was prepared using RNA isolated from PBMCs. iRepertoire HTBI primers and Arm-PCR of CDR3 regions built TCR beta libraries. TCRdb fed the multiplex PCR reads into MiXCR, producing one record per CDR3 protein. This sample has about 310,000 distinct CDR3 sequences, with 15% to 20% found just once. The CDR3 is 13 amino acids. Per germline, CDR1 SGHKS and CDR2 YYEKEE (reference sequence). Trimming stripped 3 bases from V and 8 bases from J, with 11 bases between. The rearrangement joins TRBV5-5 to TRBJ1-4, with D tentatively TRBD1 (6 bases). The clonotype was recovered from a female donor with Graves disease. The sample here was peripheral blood mononuclear cells (PBMCs), taken at new diagnosis, from a patient treated with antithyroid drugs. The CDR3 region is CASSSGVVEKLFF. CDR3 DNA: TGTGCCAGCAGCTCAGGGGTGGTGGAAAAACTGTTTTTT.